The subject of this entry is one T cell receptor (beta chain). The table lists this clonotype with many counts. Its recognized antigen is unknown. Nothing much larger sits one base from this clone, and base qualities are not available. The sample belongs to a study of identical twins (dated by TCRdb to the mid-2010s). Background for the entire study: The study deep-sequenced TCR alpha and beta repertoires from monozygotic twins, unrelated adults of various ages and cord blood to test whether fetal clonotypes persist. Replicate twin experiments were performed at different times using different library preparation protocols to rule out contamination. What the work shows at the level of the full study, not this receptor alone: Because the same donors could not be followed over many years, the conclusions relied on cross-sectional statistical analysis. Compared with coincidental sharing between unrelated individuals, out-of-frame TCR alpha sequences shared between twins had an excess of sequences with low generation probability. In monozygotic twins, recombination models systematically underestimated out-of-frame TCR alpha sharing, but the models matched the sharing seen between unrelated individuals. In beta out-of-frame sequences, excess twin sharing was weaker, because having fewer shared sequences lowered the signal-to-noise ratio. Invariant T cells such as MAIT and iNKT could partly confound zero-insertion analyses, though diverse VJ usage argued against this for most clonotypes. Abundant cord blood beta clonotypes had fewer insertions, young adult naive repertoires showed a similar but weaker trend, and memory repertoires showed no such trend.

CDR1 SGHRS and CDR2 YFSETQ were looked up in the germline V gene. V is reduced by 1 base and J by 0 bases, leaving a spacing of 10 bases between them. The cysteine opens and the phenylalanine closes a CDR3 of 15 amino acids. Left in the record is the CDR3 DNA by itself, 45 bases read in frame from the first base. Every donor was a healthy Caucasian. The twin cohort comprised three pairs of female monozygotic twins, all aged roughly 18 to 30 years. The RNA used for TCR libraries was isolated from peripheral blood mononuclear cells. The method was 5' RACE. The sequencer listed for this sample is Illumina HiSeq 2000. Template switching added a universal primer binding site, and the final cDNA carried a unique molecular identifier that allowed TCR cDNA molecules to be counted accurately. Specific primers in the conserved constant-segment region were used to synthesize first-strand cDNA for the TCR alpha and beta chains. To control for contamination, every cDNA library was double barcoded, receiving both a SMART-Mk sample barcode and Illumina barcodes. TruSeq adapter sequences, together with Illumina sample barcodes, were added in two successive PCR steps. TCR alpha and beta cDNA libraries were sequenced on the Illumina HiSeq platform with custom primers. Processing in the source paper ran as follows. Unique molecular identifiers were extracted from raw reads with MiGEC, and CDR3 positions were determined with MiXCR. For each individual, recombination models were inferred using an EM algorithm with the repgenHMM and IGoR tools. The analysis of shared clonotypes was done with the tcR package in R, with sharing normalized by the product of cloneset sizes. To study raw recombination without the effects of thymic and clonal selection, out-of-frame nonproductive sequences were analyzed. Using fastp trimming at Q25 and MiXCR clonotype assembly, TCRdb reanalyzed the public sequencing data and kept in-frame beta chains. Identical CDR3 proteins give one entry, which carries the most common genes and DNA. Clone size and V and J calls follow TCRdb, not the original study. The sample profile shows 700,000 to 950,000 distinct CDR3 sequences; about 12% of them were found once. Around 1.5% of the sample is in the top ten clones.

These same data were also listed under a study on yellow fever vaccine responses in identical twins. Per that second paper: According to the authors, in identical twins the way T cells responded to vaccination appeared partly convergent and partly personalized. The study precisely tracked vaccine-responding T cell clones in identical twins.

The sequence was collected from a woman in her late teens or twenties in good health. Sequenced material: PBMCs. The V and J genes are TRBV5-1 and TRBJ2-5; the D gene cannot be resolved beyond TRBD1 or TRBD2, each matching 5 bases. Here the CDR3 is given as CASSLTGANQETQYF. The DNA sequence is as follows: TGCGCCAGCAGCTTGACCGGGGCTAACCAAGAGACCCAGTACTTC.